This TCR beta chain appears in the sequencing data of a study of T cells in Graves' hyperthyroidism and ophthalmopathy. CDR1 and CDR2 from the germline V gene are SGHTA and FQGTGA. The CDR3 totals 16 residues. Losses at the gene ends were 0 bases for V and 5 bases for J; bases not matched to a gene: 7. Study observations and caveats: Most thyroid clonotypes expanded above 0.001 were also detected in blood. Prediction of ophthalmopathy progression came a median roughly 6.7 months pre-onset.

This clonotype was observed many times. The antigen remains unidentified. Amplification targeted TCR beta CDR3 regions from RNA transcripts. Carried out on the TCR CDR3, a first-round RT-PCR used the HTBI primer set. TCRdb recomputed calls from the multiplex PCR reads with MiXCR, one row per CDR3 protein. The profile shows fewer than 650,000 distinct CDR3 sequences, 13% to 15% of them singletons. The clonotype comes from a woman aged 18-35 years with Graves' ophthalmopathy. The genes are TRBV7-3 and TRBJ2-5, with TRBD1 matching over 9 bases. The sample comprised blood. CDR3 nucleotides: TGTGCCAGCAGCTTAACCGCACAGGGGGCGGGGGAGACCCAGTACTTC. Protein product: CASSLTAQGAGETQYF.